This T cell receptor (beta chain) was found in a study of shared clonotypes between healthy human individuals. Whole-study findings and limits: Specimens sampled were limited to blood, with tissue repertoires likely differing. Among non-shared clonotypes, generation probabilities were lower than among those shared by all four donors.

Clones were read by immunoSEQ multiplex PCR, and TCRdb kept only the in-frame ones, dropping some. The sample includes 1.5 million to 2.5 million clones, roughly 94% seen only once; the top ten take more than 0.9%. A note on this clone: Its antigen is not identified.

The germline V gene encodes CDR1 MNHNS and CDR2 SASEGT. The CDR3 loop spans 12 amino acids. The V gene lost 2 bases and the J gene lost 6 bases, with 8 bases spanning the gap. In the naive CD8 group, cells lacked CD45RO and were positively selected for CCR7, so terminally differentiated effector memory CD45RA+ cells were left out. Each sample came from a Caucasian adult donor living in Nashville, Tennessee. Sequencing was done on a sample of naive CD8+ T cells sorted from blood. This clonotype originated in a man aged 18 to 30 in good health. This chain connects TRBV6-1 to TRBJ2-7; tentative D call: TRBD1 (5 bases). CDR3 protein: CASSELGAEQYF. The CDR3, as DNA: TGTGCCAGCAGTGAATTAGGGGCCGAGCAGTACTTC.